Included here is one T cell receptor beta chain sequence, with context. Generated by immunoSEQ multiplex PCR, the TCRdb table keeps only in-frame clones and is missing some. The sample holds some 190,000 clones, around 86% seen once. This sample was included in a study of cytomegalovirus exposure and HLA in healthy donors. What was sequenced was PBMCs. The receptor comes from a young woman in good health and CMV-seronegative.

The CDR3 DNA reads as TGTGCCAGCAGTGAATCCAGGGGGATGAACACTGAAGCTTTCTTT. It codes for CASSESRGMNTEAFF. This sequence joins TRBV25-1 and TRBJ1-1, with 7 bases fitting TRBD1. Germline V gene lookup returns CDR1 MGHDK and CDR2 SYGVNS. There are 15 residues in the CDR3. The ends lost 1 base at V and 0 bases at J; junction bases unmatched: 2.